This TCR beta chain was retrieved from a study of cytomegalovirus exposure and HLA in healthy donors. Study-wide points: The dataset shows that most TCR sequences were rare, while some public TCRs occurred in many donors. First-cohort TCR clusters tended to co-occur in the 130 or so validation repertoires, a later analysis found.

The donors formed part of the roughly 120-subject validation cohort, distinct from the approximately 670-subject first cohort. Assay: immunoSEQ multiplex PCR; the TCRdb copy retains only in-frame clones and omits some. Seen here are some 170,000 clones, roughly 86% observed once, and the top ten hold 2% to 3%. Trimming cost V 0 bases and J 4 bases, with 10 bases left between them. This CDR3 is 14 amino acids long. Germline values: CDR1 SGHRS, CDR2 YFSETQ. To note about this clone: What it recognizes is unknown.

This TCR derives from a young man in good health and CMV-seropositive. The genes are TRBV5-1 and TRBJ1-2; a possible D gene is TRBD1 (5 bases). Sequenced: PBMCs. The CDR3 loop reads CASSLGQGGYGYTF. The CDR3 nucleotides are TGCGCCAGCAGCTTGGGGCAGGGTGGCTATGGCTACACCTTC.